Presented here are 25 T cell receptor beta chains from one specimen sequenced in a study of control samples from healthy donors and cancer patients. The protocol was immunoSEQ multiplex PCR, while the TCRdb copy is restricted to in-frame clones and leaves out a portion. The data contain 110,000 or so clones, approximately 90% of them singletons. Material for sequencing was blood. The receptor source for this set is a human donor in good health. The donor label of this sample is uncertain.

The CDR3 spells CASSQRTGRGTDTQYF. As DNA, the CDR3 is TGTGCCAGCAGCCAACGGACAGGTCGTGGCACAGATACGCAGTATTTT. The V call is TRBV3-1 (or the pseudogene TRBV3-2), the J call TRBJ2-3, with TRBD1 matching 7 bases. CDR1 and CDR2 from the germline V gene are LGHDT and YNNKEL (reference sequence). CDR3 length: 16 amino acids. V lost 2 bases, J lost 1 base, and 6 bases stayed unmatched.

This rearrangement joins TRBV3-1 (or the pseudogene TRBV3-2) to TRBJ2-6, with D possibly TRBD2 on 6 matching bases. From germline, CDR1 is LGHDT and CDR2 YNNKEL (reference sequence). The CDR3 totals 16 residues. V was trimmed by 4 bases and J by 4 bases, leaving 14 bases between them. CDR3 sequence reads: CASSLRDSLGANVLTF. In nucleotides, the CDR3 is TGTGCCAGCAGCCTCCGGGACTCCTTAGGGGCCAACGTCCTGACTTTC.

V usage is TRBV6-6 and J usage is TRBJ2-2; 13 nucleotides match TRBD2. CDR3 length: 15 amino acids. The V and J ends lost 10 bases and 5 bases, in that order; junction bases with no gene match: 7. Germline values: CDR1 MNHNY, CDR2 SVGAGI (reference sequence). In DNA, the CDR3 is TGTGCCACCTTACCGGGACTAGCGGGGACCGGGGAGCTGTTTTTT. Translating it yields CATLPGLAGTGELFF.

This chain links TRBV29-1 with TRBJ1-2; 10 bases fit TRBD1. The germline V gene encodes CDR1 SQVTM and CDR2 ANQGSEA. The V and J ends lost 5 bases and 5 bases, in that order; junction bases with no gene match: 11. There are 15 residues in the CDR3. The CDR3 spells CSVTGLTGGRYGYTF. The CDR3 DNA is TGCAGCGTTACCGGACTGACAGGGGGCCGGTATGGCTACACCTTC.

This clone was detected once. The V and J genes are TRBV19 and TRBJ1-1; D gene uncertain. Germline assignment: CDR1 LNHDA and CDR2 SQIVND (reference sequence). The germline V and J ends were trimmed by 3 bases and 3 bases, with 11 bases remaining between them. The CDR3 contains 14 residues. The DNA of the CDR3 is TGTGCCAGTAGTATGAGGTTGGCCGACACTGAAGCTTTCTTT. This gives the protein CASSMRLADTEAFF.

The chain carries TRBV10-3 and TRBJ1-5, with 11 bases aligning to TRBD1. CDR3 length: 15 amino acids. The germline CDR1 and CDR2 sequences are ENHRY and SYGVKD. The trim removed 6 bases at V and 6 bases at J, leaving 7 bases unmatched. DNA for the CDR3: TGTGCCATCAGCCTAGGGACAGGGGGAAGTCAGCCCCAGCATTTT. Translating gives CAISLGTGGSQPQHF.

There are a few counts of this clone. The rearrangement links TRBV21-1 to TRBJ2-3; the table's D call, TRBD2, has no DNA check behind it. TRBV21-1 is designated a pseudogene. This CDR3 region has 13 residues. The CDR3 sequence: CASRPGDTDTQYF. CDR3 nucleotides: TGTGCCAGCCGACCGGGAGACACAGATACGCAGTATTTT.

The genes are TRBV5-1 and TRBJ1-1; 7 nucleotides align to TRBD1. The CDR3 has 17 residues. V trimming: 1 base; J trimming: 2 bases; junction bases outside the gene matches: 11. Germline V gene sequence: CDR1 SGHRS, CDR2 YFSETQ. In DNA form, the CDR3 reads TGCGCCAGCAGCTTGATTACAGGGGTTCAGGGAAACACTGAAGCTTTCTTT. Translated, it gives CASSLITGVQGNTEAFF. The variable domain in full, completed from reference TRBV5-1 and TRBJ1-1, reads KAGVTQTPRYLIKTRGQQVTLSCSPISGHRSVSWYQQTPGQGLQFLFEYFSETQRNKGNFPGRFSGRQFSNSRSEMNVSTLELGDSALYLCASSLITGVQGNTEAFFGQGTRLTVV.

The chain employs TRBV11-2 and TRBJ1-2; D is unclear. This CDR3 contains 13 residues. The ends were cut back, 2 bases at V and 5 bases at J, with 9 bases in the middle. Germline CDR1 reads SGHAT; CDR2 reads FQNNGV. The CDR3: CASSLNQQYGYTF. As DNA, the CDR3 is TGTGCCAGCAGCTTAAATCAGCAGTATGGCTACACCTTC. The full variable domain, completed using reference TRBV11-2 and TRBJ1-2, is EAGVAQSPRYKIIEKRQSVAFWCNPISGHATLYWYQQILGQGPKLLIQFQNNGVVDDSQLPKDRFSAERLKGVDSTLKIQPAKLEDSAVYLCASSLNQQYGYTFGSGTRLTVV.

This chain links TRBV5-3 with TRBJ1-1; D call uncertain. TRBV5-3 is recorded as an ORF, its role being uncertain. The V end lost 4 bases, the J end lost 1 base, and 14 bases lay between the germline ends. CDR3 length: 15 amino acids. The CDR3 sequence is CARSLEGPRNTEAFF. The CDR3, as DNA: TGTGCCAGAAGCCTGGAGGGCCCTAGGAACACTGAAGCTTTCTTT.

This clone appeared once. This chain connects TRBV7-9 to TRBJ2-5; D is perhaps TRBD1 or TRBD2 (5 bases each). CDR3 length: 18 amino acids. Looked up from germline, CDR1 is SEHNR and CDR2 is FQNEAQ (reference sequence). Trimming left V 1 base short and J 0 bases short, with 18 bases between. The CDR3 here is CASSLDEGSYANQETQYF. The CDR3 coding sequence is TGTGCCAGCAGCTTAGATGAGGGGTCGTACGCGAACCAAGAGACCCAGTACTTC.

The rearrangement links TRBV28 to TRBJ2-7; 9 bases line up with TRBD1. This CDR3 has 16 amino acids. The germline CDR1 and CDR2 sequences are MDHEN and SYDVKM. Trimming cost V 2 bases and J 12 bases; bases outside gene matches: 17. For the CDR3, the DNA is TGTGCCAGCAGTTTAGGTTCATCCGGACAGGGGCTCAGTAGGTACTTC. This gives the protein CASSLGSSGQGLSRYF.

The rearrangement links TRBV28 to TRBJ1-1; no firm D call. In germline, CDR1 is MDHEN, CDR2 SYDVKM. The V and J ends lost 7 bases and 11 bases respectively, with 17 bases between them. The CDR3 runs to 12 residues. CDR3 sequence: CASITKGIEAFF. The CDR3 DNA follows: TGTGCCAGCATCACGAAGGGTATTGAGGCTTTCTTT.

CDR3 protein: CASSRRQGTEAFF. The CDR3 DNA follows: TGTGCCAGCAGCCGGAGGCAGGGCACTGAAGCTTTCTTT. The genes are TRBV3-1 (or the pseudogene TRBV3-2) and TRBJ1-1; a weak D match, TRBD1 (5 bases). CDR1 is LGHDT and CDR2 is YNNKEL in the germline V gene (reference sequence). The CDR3 contains 13 residues. V lost 4 bases, J lost 4 bases, and 10 bases lay in between.

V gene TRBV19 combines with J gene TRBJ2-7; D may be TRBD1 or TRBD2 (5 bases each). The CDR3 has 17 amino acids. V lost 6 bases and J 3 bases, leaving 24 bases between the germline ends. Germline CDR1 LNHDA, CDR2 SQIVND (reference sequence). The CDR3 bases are TGTGCCAGTAGCTCCGCTGAGGGTTCACGGGGCATCTACGAGCAGTACTTC. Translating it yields CASSSAEGSRGIYEQYF.

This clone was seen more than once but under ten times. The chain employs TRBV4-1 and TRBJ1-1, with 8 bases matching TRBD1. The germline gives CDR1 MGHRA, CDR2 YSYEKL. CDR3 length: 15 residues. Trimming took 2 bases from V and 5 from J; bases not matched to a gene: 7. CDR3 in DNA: TGCGCCAGCAGCCAACCCGACAGGGGAGGGACTGAAGCTTTCTTT. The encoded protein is CASSQPDRGGTEAFF.

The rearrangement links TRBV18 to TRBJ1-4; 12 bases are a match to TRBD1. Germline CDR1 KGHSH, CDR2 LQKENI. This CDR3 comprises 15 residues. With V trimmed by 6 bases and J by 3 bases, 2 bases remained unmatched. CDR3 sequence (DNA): TGTGCCAGCTCGGGACAGGGGGCGGCTAATGAAAAACTGTTTTTT. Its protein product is CASSGQGAANEKLFF.

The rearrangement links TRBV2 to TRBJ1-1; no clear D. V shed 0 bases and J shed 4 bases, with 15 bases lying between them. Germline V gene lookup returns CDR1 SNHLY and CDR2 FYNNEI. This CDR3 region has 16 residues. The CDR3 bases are TGTGCCAGCAGTGAAGCGCTTCGGGGTGCCGGCACTGAAGCTTTCTTT. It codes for CASSEALRGAGTEAFF.

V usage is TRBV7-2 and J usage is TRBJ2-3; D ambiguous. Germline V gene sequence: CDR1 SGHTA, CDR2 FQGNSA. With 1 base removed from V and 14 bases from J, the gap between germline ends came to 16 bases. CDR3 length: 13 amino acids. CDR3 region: CASSLDGQKTAYF. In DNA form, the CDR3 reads TGTGCCAGCAGCTTAGATGGGCAGAAGACGGCGTATTTT.

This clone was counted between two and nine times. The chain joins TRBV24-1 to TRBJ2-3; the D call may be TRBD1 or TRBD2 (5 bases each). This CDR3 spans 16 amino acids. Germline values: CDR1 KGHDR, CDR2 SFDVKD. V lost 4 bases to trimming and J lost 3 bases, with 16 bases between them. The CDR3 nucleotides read TGTGCCACCAGTGACCCGAGGGACCCTAGGACAGATACGCAGTATTTT. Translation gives CATSDPRDPRTDTQYF.

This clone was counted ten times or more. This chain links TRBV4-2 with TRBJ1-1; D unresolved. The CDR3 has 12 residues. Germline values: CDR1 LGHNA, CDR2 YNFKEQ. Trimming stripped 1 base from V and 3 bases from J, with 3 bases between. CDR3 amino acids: CASSQVHTEAFF. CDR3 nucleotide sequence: TGTGCCAGCAGCCAAGTCCACACTGAAGCTTTCTTT.

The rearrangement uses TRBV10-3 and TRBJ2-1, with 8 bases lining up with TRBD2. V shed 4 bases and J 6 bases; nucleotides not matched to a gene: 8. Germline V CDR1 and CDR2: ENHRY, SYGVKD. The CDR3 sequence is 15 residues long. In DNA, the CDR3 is TGTGCCATCAGTGTTGCGGGGGGTGGAGGCAATGAGCAGTTCTTC. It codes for CAISVAGGGGNEQFF.

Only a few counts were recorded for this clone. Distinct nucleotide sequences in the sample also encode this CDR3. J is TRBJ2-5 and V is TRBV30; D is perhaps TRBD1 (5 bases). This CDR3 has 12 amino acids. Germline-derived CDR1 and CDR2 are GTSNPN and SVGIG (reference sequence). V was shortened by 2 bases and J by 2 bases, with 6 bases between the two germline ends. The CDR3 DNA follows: TGTGCCTGGAGTAGGGGTCAAGAGACCCAGTACTTC. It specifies CAWSRGQETQYF.

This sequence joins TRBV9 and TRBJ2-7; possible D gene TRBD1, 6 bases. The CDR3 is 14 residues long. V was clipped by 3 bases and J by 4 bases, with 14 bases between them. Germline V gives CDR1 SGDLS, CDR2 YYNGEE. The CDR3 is CASSAGQRSYEQYF. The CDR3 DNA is TGTGCCAGCAGCGCCGGACAGAGAAGTTACGAGCAGTACTTC.

The DNA of the CDR3 is TGTGCCAGCAGCCAAGTTACAGGTACGACTGAAGCTTTCTTT. This codes for CASSQVTGTTEAFF. The genes are TRBV3-1 (or the pseudogene TRBV3-2) and TRBJ1-1, with D possibly matching TRBD1 (5 bases). Germline CDR1 reads LGHDT; CDR2 reads YNNKEL (reference sequence). Trimming pared 1 base from V and 5 bases from J, leaving 11 bases between. The CDR3 runs to 14 residues.